This TCR beta chain came from a study of blood T cell repertoires in COVID-19. Across the study: The study drew acute and convalescent COVID-19 samples from the United States, Italy and Spain. In each case, the material was cDNA or gDNA derived from T cells, B-cell-depleted T cells, or PBMCs.

Original methodology: Reference gene primer amplification yielded estimated nucleated cell counts. Generated by immunoSEQ multiplex PCR, the TCRdb table keeps only in-frame clones and is missing some. Clone size and the V and J calls come from that table; the DNA yielded D and trimming. Of 90,000 to 150,000 clones listed, 75% to 90% are singletons. The CDR3 length is 18 residues. Germline-derived CDR1 and CDR2 are KGHSH and LQKENI. Trimming took 0 bases from V and 2 from J; bases not matched to a gene: 13. The sample taken for sequencing was peripheral blood. This sequence was found in a man in his 70s with active or convalescent COVID-19. The rearrangement uses TRBV18 and TRBJ2-7, with TRBD2 matching over 7 bases. In DNA, the CDR3 is TGTGCCAGCTCACCACCGAGGTTCGAGGGGCGGGAGACCTACGAGCAGTACTTC. Amino acid sequence: CASSPPRFEGRETYEQYF.